This TCR beta chain is drawn from a study of beta chain features in type 1 diabetes. Study-wide results and caveats: Fewer junction insertions and more nucleotide deletions appeared in type 1 diabetes patients. Among all four CD4+ subsets, Type 1 diabetes patients had TCRB CDR3s that were moderately but significantly shorter. Any PCR bias toward short templates would affect both groups alike. High-TCR-expressing cells could be over-represented by cDNA sequencing.

Points on this clone: Its antigen is unidentified.

V dropped 4 bases and J dropped 2 bases, with 6 bases sitting between them. Germline loops: CDR1 LNHDA, CDR2 SQIVND (reference sequence). This CDR3 region has 13 residues. All of the isolated RNA was reverse transcribed, so expressed TCRB transcripts were sequenced. Clones were sequenced by immunoSEQ multiplex PCR, and TCRdb holds only the in-frame ones, with some missing. The sample shows about 230,000 clones, roughly 9.6% of them seen only once. The receptor was derived from a woman younger than 35 in good health. This chain links TRBV19 with TRBJ1-5; D is perhaps TRBD1 (6 bases). The sequenced material came from naive CD4+ T cells from blood. The CDR3 protein is CASSTGGNQPQHF. As DNA, the CDR3 is TGTGCCAGTAGTACAGGGGGCAATCAGCCCCAGCATTTT.